The present T cell receptor (beta chain) was sequenced within a study of T cells in Graves' hyperthyroidism and ophthalmopathy. Template material for amplifying TCR beta CDR3 regions consisted of RNA transcripts. Carried out on the TCR CDR3, a first-round RT-PCR used the HTBI primer set. Each CDR3 protein gets one entry after TCRdb re-called the multiplex PCR reads with MiXCR. In the table there are some 760,000 distinct CDR3 sequences, about 14% of which are singletons. This clonotype was recorded many times. Antigen specificity is unknown. Exclusion criteria comprised uncontrolled infection, other autoimmune disease, pregnancy or lactation. Study results and caveats: A 13 V-J signature model discriminated ophthalmopathy versus stable hyperthyroidism.

Sample: blood. The receptor's source is a woman under 30 with Graves' hyperthyroidism.

The CDR3 is CASSLIRWGGTEAFF. Here the CDR3 DNA reads TGTGCCAGCAGCCTCATCCGATGGGGGGGTACTGAAGCTTTCTTT. This chain joins TRBV3-1 and TRBJ1-1; D possibly corresponds to TRBD1 (5 bases). Trimming took 4 bases from V and 5 from J, leaving 17 bases between them. CDR1 and CDR2 (germline): LGHDT, YNNKEL (reference sequence). This CDR3 is built from 15 residues.